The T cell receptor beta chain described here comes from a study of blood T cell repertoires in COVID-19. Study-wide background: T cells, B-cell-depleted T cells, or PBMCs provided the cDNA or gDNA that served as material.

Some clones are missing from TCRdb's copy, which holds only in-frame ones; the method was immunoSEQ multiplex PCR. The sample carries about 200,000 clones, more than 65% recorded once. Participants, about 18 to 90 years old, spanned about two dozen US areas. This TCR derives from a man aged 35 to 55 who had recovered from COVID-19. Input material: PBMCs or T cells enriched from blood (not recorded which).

The DNA for the CDR3 is TGTGCCAGCCAGAGGGAGGTCGACACTGAAGCTTTCTTT. Encoded protein: CASQREVDTEAFF. The chain combines TRBV6-5 with TRBJ1-1, with D uncertain. This CDR3 contains 13 residues. The germline V gene has CDR1 MNHEY and CDR2 SVGAGI. V shed 8 bases and J shed 3 bases, with 13 bases lying between them.